These 8 T cell receptor beta chains came from one sample sequenced in a study of blood T cell repertoires in COVID-19. The repertoire was sequenced with immunoSEQ multiplex PCR; TCRdb's copy has only in-frame clones and lacks some. This sample has about 200,000 clones, with more than 75% found just once. The sample consisted of peripheral blood. The origin of the receptors is a man aged 40-50 years with active or convalescent COVID-19.

The genes are TRBV12-5 and TRBJ1-5, with TRBD1 identical over 8 bases. The ends lost 2 bases at V and 7 bases at J; junction bases unmatched: 7. Germline V gives CDR1 LGHNT, CDR2 FRNRAP. The CDR3 spans 15 residues. Written as DNA, the CDR3 is TGTGCTAGTGGTTTGTACGGACAGGGAAACCAGCCCCAGCATTTT. Translating it yields CASGLYGQGNQPQHF.

The chain uses TRBV4-1 and TRBJ2-7; perhaps TRBD2 as D (6 bases). Trimming pared 3 bases from V and 0 bases from J, leaving 12 bases between. The length of the CDR3 is 15 residues. Per the germline V gene, CDR1 is MGHRA and CDR2 is YSYEKL. This CDR3 is CASSHPGLASYEQYF. Here the CDR3 DNA reads TGCGCCAGCAGCCACCCGGGACTGGCCTCCTACGAGCAGTACTTC.

The chain has TRBV7-8 and TRBJ1-1; D remains ambiguous. Germline CDR1 SGHVS, CDR2 FQNEAQ. CDR3 length equals 14 residues. V was trimmed by 4 bases and J by 6 bases, leaving 15 bases between them. This chain's CDR3 is CASSSSAGLAEAFF. As DNA, the CDR3 is TGTGCCAGCAGCTCCTCGGCAGGCCTGGCTGAAGCTTTCTTT.

The chain combines TRBV6-5 with TRBJ2-5; the D is unclear. From germline, CDR1 is MNHEY and CDR2 SVGAGI. Trimming cost V 2 bases and J 1 base, with 8 bases left between them. The CDR3 has 14 amino acids. CDR3 residues: CASSYPRAQETQYF. The CDR3 region has the DNA TGTGCCAGCAGTTACCCGAGAGCCCAAGAGACCCAGTACTTC.

The CDR3 spells CASSPEGQGSGNTIYF. The CDR3, as DNA: TGTGCCAGCAGTCCTGAGGGGCAGGGGAGTGGAAACACCATATATTTT. The rearrangement joins TRBV5-6 to TRBJ1-3, with a tentative D call TRBD1 (6 bases). In germline, CDR1 is SGHDT, CDR2 YYEEEE. The germline V and J ends were trimmed by 5 bases and 3 bases, with 18 bases remaining between them. The CDR3 is 16 amino acids.

V usage is TRBV19 and J usage is TRBJ1-2, with D possibly TRBD1 on 5 matching bases. The germline V gene encodes CDR1 LNHDA and CDR2 SQIVND (reference sequence). V lost 9 bases and J lost 7, with 18 bases in between. The CDR3 spans 13 residues. The CDR3 bases are TGTGCCAGCAGGCTTGCGGGGCGGGGTGGCTACACCTTC. As protein: CASRLAGRGGYTF.

The chain joins TRBV14 to TRBJ1-2; D gene uncertain. Germline V gene sequence: CDR1 SGHDN, CDR2 FVKESK. This CDR3 has 14 residues. V lost 0 bases and J 6 bases, leaving 11 bases between the germline ends. As DNA, the CDR3 is TGTGCCAGCAGCCAAGATCGGCAGGCCCATGGCTACACCTTC. Protein sequence: CASSQDRQAHGYTF.

In DNA, the CDR3 is TGTGCCAGCAGCCGGAGACTAGCGGGAGTAGAGACCCAGTACTTC. This codes for CASSRRLAGVETQYF. This rearrangement joins TRBV13 to TRBJ2-5, with 12 bases aligning to TRBD2. CDR1 PRHDT and CDR2 FYEKMQ come from the germline V gene (reference sequence). The CDR3 has 15 amino acids. After removal of 5 bases from V and 4 bases from J, the junction contained 5 bases not matched to a gene.